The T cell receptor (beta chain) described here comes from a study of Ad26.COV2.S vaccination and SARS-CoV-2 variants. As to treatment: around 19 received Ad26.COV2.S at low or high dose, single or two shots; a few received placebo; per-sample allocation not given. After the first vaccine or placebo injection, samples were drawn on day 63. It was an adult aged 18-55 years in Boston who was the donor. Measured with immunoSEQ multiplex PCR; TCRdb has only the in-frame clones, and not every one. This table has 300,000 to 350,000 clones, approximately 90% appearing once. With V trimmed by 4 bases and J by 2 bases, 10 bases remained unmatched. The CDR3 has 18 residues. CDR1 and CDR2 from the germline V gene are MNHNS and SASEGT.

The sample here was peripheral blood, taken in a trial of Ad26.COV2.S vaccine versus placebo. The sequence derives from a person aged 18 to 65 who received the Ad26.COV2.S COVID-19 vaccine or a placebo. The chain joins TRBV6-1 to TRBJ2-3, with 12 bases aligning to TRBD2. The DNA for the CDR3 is TGTGCCAGCAGTGCACCGTGGACTAGCGGGGAACACACAGATACGCAGTATTTT. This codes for CASSAPWTSGEHTDTQYF.